This T cell receptor (beta chain) came from a study of human T cells and chemical hapten exposure. Study as a whole: The upper back received 0.01% DPC by patch testing, with results read at 6 days. Chiefly female patients presented with alopecia areata, totalis or universalis. General study findings and limits: Healthy individuals' immune responses may differ from those of donors, who had alopecia.

TCRdb called the RACE reads again in MiXCR, with one record for every CDR3 protein. This sample has fewer than 300,000 distinct CDR3 sequences, with over 8% found just once. The CDR3 covers 12 residues. Looked up from germline, CDR1 is MNHNY and CDR2 is SVGAGI (reference sequence). V lost 5 bases, J lost 9 bases, and 5 bases stayed unmatched. Time point of the sample: pre-sensitization, week 0. As for treatment: therapeutic diphenylcyclopropenone sensitization with weekly scalp DPC. This clonotype appeared a few times. The antigen remains unidentified. The gene calls are TRBV6-6 and TRBJ2-3; 7 bases map to TRBD1. The TCR was taken from a woman between 40 and 50 years old with alopecia areata. Some clones in this sample may be carry-over from other donors' samples. The sequencing used whole blood, collected in connection with sensitization to the hapten diphenylcyclopropenone (DPC). The CDR3 DNA reads as TGTGCCAGCAGTACACAGGGGCAAACGCAGTATTTT. It yields the protein CASSTQGQTQYF.